This T cell receptor beta chain emerged from a study of T cell changes during pregnancy in multiple sclerosis. Profiled with immunoSEQ multiplex PCR; TCRdb holds only in-frame clones, not every one. The repertoire has more than 70,000 clones, roughly 92% of them found once; the top ten carry approximately 2.1%. The receptor was derived from a female donor with multiple sclerosis, enrolled in a pregnancy study. The sample here was peripheral blood, taken before pregnancy.

The CDR3 reads CAISESEKTSGTSNTGELFF. CDR3 DNA: TGTGCCATCAGTGAGTCGGAGAAGACTAGCGGCACCTCGAACACCGGGGAGCTGTTTTTT. The chain recombines TRBV10-3 with TRBJ2-2, with 9 nucleotides matching TRBD2. The length of the CDR3 is 20 residues. Germline values: CDR1 ENHRY, CDR2 SYGVKD. The ends lost 0 bases at V and 0 bases at J; junction bases unmatched: 11.